The 30 T cell receptor beta chains presented below share a single source sample, sequenced in a study of blood T cells in healthy people across ages. A second PCR, run for 7 to 11 cycles, used a sample-barcoded 5' primer plus a J-beta primer mix. TCRdb itself ran the 5' RACE reads through MiXCR, one entry per CDR3 protein. The table has roughly 900,000 distinct CDR3 sequences, 48% seen once. Sequencing input: blood. All receptors derive from a man aged 25 to 40 in good health.

The gene calls are TRBV7-2 and TRBJ2-7; TRBD1 matches 12 bases. This CDR3 is built from 15 residues. Germline V gene lookup returns CDR1 SGHTA and CDR2 FQGNSA. Germline trimming cut 4 bases from V and 5 bases from J; bases unmatched to any gene: 6. The CDR3 reads CASSSPGQGAHEQYF. For the CDR3, the DNA is TGTGCCAGCAGCTCCCCGGGACAGGGGGCGCACGAGCAGTACTTC. The full variable domain, in which reference TRBV7-2 and TRBJ2-7 provide the parts outside the CDR3, is GAGVSQSPSNKVTEKGKDVELRCDPISGHTALYWYRQSLGQGLEFLIYFQGNSAPDKSGLPSDRFSAERTGGSVSTLTIQRTQQEDSAVYLCASSSPGQGAHEQYFGPGTRLTVT.

The gene calls are TRBV4-1 and TRBJ1-5; TRBD1 aligns across 8 bases. The V gene end was trimmed by 0 bases and the J gene end by 7 bases; junction bases not matched to a gene: 2. The CDR3 covers 14 residues. Looked up from germline, CDR1 is MGHRA and CDR2 is YSYEKL. CDR3 sequence reads: CASSQDRGQQPQHF. The CDR3 DNA is TGCGCCAGCAGCCAAGACAGGGGGCAACAGCCCCAGCATTTT.

The gene calls are TRBV28 and TRBJ1-6, with 10 bases aligning to TRBD1. CDR3 length equals 14 residues. J gave up 10 bases and V 5 bases, and 5 bases lay outside the gene matches. Per the germline V gene, CDR1 is MDHEN and CDR2 is SYDVKM. Here the CDR3 reads CASSTGTGVSPLHF. CDR3 nucleotides: TGTGCCAGCAGTACCGGGACAGGGGTCTCACCCCTCCACTTT.

The rearrangement joins TRBV5-1 to TRBJ2-3, with 10 bases lining up with TRBD2. The CDR3 has 16 residues. The junction had 6 bases not matched to a gene; V was cut back by 0 bases and J by 5 bases. Germline V CDR1 and CDR2: SGHRS, YFSETQ. CDR3 sequence (DNA): TGCGCCAGCAGCTTGGCCGCTAGCGGGGGCGTAGATACGCAGTATTTT. Protein sequence: CASSLAASGGVDTQYF.

This clonotype was counted once. CDR3 DNA: TGTGCCAGCAGCTTAAGAAGTCCCTCTGGGGCCAACGTCCTGACTTTC. Its protein product is CASSLRSPSGANVLTF. The chain has TRBV7-9 and TRBJ2-6; no definite D call. Germline V gene data show CDR1 as SEHNR and CDR2 as FQNEAQ (reference sequence). The CDR3 sequence is 16 residues long. Trimming took off 2 bases at V and 0 bases at J, with 8 bases between the two ends. The variable domain in full, with the rest retrieved from reference TRBV7-9 and TRBJ2-6, is DTGVSQNPRHKITKRGQNVTFRCDPISEHNRLYWYRQTLGQGPEFLTYFQNEAQLEKSRLLSDRFSAERPKGSFSTLEIQRTEQGDSAMYLCASSLRSPSGANVLTFGAGSRLTVL.

This chain uses TRBV20-1 with TRBJ2-7; 8 bases align to TRBD2. V lost 3 bases and J lost 0; bases outside the gene matches: 7. Germline V lookup: CDR1 DFQATT, CDR2 SNEGSKA (reference sequence). This CDR3 spans 15 amino acids. As DNA, the CDR3 is TGCAGTGCTAGTGGGCTAGCGGGCAGCTCCTACGAGCAGTACTTC. Translated: CSASGLAGSSYEQYF.

This clonotype has only a few counts. The chain combines TRBV29-1 with TRBJ2-7, with D tentatively TRBD1 or TRBD2 (5 bases each). The CDR3 extends over 13 amino acids. V was shortened by 7 bases and J by 0 bases, with 13 bases between the two germline ends. Per the germline V gene, CDR1 is SQVTM and CDR2 is ANQGSEA. The chain's CDR3 is CSAGTGSSYEQYF. CDR3 coding DNA: TGCAGCGCTGGGACGGGGAGCTCCTACGAGCAGTACTTC.

The chain is built from TRBV5-1 and TRBJ2-3; D remains ambiguous. Germline V gene data show CDR1 as SGHRS and CDR2 as YFSETQ. V was clipped by 4 bases and J by 0 bases, with 12 bases between them. The CDR3 loop spans 15 amino acids. In nucleotides, the CDR3 is TGCGCCAGCAGCCGTTACATAACTAGCACAGATACGCAGTATTTT. This encodes CASSRYITSTDTQYF.

The chain combines TRBV28 with TRBJ1-5, with a tentative D call TRBD1 (5 bases). The CDR3 is 13 residues long. Germline V gene lookup returns CDR1 MDHEN and CDR2 SYDVKM. V dropped 3 bases and J dropped 6 bases, with 9 bases sitting between them. CDR3 protein: CASSLGDPQPQHF. As DNA, the CDR3 is TGTGCCAGCAGTTTGGGGGATCCTCAGCCCCAGCATTTT.

This clonotype has ten or more counts. The chain couples TRBV7-2 to TRBJ2-3; D not resolved. The CDR3 loop spans 12 amino acids. The V end lost 5 bases, the J end lost 8 bases, and 11 bases lay between the germline ends. Germline V lookup: CDR1 SGHTA, CDR2 FQGNSA. The CDR3 sequence is CASSPTSTTQYF. In DNA form, the CDR3 reads TGTGCCAGCAGCCCCACTTCGACTACGCAGTATTTT.

In this sample, this clonotype turned up a few times. The rearrangement links TRBV2 to TRBJ2-1, with D perhaps matching TRBD1 (5 bases). Trimming shortened V by 2 bases and J by 0 bases, and 11 bases separated the two germline ends. This CDR3 is 16 amino acids long. Germline values: CDR1 SNHLY, CDR2 FYNNEI. The CDR3: CASSETPGASYNEQFF. The CDR3 DNA sequence: TGTGCCAGCAGTGAAACCCCTGGGGCCTCCTACAATGAGCAGTTCTTC.

This clonotype showed up just a few times. The chain couples TRBV4-3 to TRBJ2-3, with D tentatively TRBD1 (6 bases). The CDR3 spans 15 residues. Germline V CDR1 and CDR2: LGHNA, YSLEER. Trimming left V 0 bases short and J 3 bases short, with 10 bases between. CDR3 nucleotide sequence: TGCGCCAGCAGCCAAGAAAACAGGGTAACAGATACGCAGTATTTT. This sequence encodes CASSQENRVTDTQYF.

This clonotype was seen a few times. The V call is TRBV12-3 or TRBV12-4, the J call TRBJ2-3; 7 positions match TRBD2. This CDR3 contains 14 residues. V lost 6 bases and J lost 4; bases outside the gene matches: 7. The CDR3 coding sequence is TGTGCCAGCAGCTGGGGGGGGGTGTCAGATACGCAGTATTTT. Its protein is CASSWGGVSDTQYF.

V and J are TRBV3-1 and TRBJ1-2; D not certain. The CDR3 covers 15 residues. In germline, CDR1 is LGHDT, CDR2 YNNKEL (reference sequence). Trimming took 1 base from V and 4 from J, leaving 13 bases between them. CDR3 region: CASSQGSAGPYGYTF. CDR3 DNA sequence: TGTGCCAGCAGCCAAGGGTCAGCAGGCCCCTATGGCTACACCTTC.

The chain couples TRBV2 to TRBJ2-3; a weak D match, TRBD1 (5 bases). Germline V lookup: CDR1 SNHLY, CDR2 FYNNEI. This CDR3 has 13 amino acids. The V and J ends lost 6 bases and 5 bases respectively, with 12 bases between them. The CDR3 sequence: CASRLDMEDTQYF. CDR3 nucleotide sequence: TGTGCCAGCAGGTTGGACATGGAAGATACGCAGTATTTT.

CDR3 bases: TGTGCCAGCAGCCCGACCGGGGATCCCTACGAGCAGTACTTC. Translated: CASSPTGDPYEQYF. The chain is built from TRBV4-2 and TRBJ2-7, with D possibly matching TRBD2 (5 bases). The CDR3 has 14 residues. Germline values: CDR1 LGHNA, CDR2 YNFKEQ. V was cut by 4 bases and J by 2 bases, with 12 bases left in between.

The V gene is TRBV6-5, the J gene TRBJ2-1; 7 bases fit TRBD2. Germline CDR1 reads MNHEY; CDR2 reads SVGAGI. The V gene end was trimmed by 8 bases and the J gene end by 6 bases; junction bases not matched to a gene: 13. This CDR3 is built from 15 residues. CDR3 amino acids: CASSLVGGRGNEQFF. The CDR3 region has the DNA TGTGCCAGCTCGTTGGTGGGGGGGAGAGGCAATGAGCAGTTCTTC.

This clonotype has a handful of counts. The rearrangement links TRBV10-3 to TRBJ1-6, with TRBD1 matching over 9 bases. The V gene's germline CDR1 is ENHRY and CDR2 SYGVKD. The trim removed 0 bases at V and 7 bases at J, leaving 4 bases unmatched. CDR3 length: 16 amino acids. The CDR3 DNA reads as TGTGCCATCAGTGAGTCGAGTGGACAGGGGAATTCACCCCTCCACTTT. It translates to CAISESSGQGNSPLHF.

The gene calls are TRBV18 and TRBJ2-5, with TRBD2 identical over 14 bases. The CDR3 runs to 19 residues. The V gene end was trimmed by 2 bases and the J gene end by 5 bases; junction bases not matched to a gene: 13. Germline CDR1 reads KGHSH; CDR2 reads LQKENI. The CDR3 spells CASSPTLTSGGAVKETQYF. The CDR3 bases are TGTGCCAGCTCACCAACTCTGACTAGCGGGGGGGCCGTGAAGGAGACCCAGTACTTC.

V gene TRBV7-3 combines with J gene TRBJ1-5; D call uncertain. With 5 bases removed from V and 6 bases from J, the gap between germline ends came to 11 bases. From germline, CDR1 is SGHTA and CDR2 FQGTGA. The CDR3 length is 13 residues. The CDR3 loop is CASSPWSGQPQHF. The CDR3 DNA reads TGTGCCAGCAGCCCTTGGTCCGGTCAGCCCCAGCATTTT.

The V gene is TRBV30, the J gene TRBJ2-5; 9 bases agree with TRBD2. Germline V gene lookup returns CDR1 GTSNPN and CDR2 SVGIG (reference sequence). Trimming cost V 3 bases and J 11 bases; bases outside gene matches: 13. The length of the CDR3 is 14 residues. The CDR3 is CAWRPAGGADQQYF. The CDR3 region has the DNA TGTGCCTGGAGGCCAGCGGGGGGCGCGGACCAGCAGTACTTC.

V gene TRBV4-1 combines with J gene TRBJ2-3; D is undetermined. Looked up from germline, CDR1 is MGHRA and CDR2 is YSYEKL. Trimming pared 2 bases from V and 2 bases from J, leaving 14 bases between. The length of the CDR3 is 16 residues. The CDR3 DNA reads as TGCGCCAGCAGCCAAAAGGGCAAAAGTGACACAGATACGCAGTATTTT. As protein: CASSQKGKSDTDTQYF.

The V call is TRBV3-1, the J call TRBJ2-1; TRBD2 aligns across 15 bases. Germline CDR1 reads LGHDT; CDR2 reads YNNKEL (reference sequence). The junction had 6 bases not matched to a gene; V was cut back by 6 bases and J by 0 bases. The CDR3 covers 18 residues. The CDR3 DNA reads as TGTGCCAGCAGTCCCGGGACTAGCGGGGGGAACTCCTACAATGAGCAGTTCTTC. Translating gives CASSPGTSGGNSYNEQFF.

The chain couples TRBV6-2 or TRBV6-3 to TRBJ2-6; 7 bases fit TRBD1. This CDR3 is built from 18 residues. The V segment lost 5 bases and the J segment 1 base; nucleotides outside the gene matches: 11. Germline CDR1 MNHEY, CDR2 SVGEGT. Here the CDR3 reads CASSSPGQLESGANVLTF. Here the CDR3 DNA reads TGTGCCAGCAGTAGCCCGGGACAGTTGGAATCTGGGGCCAACGTCCTGACTTTC.

In its sample, this clonotype was seen many times. The gene calls are TRBV7-2 and TRBJ2-5, with 7 bases aligning to TRBD1. V shed 2 bases and J 5 bases; nucleotides not matched to a gene: 8. There are 15 residues in the CDR3. From germline, CDR1 is SGHTA and CDR2 FQGNSA. DNA for the CDR3: TGTGCCAGCAGCTTAAATGGACAGGTTGGGGAGACCCAGTACTTC. It encodes CASSLNGQVGETQYF.

This sequence joins TRBV6-1 and TRBJ2-1; 11 bases are shared with TRBD2. V trimming: 6 bases; J trimming: 5 bases; junction bases outside the gene matches: 12. Per the germline V gene, CDR1 is MNHNS and CDR2 is SASEGT. This CDR3 is built from 17 residues. The CDR3 loop is CASRNPSGGTADNEQFF. CDR3 coding DNA: TGTGCCAGCAGAAACCCTAGCGGGGGGACCGCAGACAATGAGCAGTTCTTC.

This clonotype showed up just a few times. The chain recombines TRBV21-1 with TRBJ2-3. TRBV21-1 counts as a pseudogene. The CDR3 spans 14 residues. The CDR3 DNA follows: TGTGCCAGCAGCAGTTGGCAGAGCACAGATACGCAGTATTTT. Its translation: CASSSWQSTDTQYF.

This clonotype was seen only a few times. The chain couples TRBV13 to TRBJ2-7; D is perhaps TRBD2 (5 bases). The CDR3 is made up of 15 amino acids. Trimming cost V 1 base and J 1 base, with 11 bases left between them. Germline V gives CDR1 PRHDT, CDR2 FYEKMQ (reference sequence). In DNA form, the CDR3 reads TGTGCCAGCAGCTTAGAAGAGACGGGATCCTACGAGCAGTACTTC. Its translation is CASSLEETGSYEQYF.

This clonotype turned up a few times. The chain carries TRBV7-2 and TRBJ2-5, with a weak D call TRBD1 (7 bases). Germline V lookup: CDR1 SGHTA, CDR2 FQGNSA. This CDR3 is 14 amino acids long. Trimming removed 1 base from V and 7 bases from J, with 13 bases in between. In nucleotides, the CDR3 is TGTGCCAGCAGCTTAGATGGTCAGGGGGGGACCCAGTACTTC. Its translation: CASSLDGQGGTQYF.

This clonotype was found many times. The chain uses TRBV7-2 and TRBJ2-7; 11 bases align to TRBD2. J lost 6 bases, V lost 5 bases, and 9 bases had no gene match. Germline CDR1 and CDR2: SGHTA and FQGNSA. This CDR3 spans 15 amino acids. The CDR3 protein is CASSTLAGGPSEQYF. CDR3 DNA sequence: TGTGCCAGCAGCACCTTAGCGGGAGGGCCGAGCGAGCAGTACTTC.